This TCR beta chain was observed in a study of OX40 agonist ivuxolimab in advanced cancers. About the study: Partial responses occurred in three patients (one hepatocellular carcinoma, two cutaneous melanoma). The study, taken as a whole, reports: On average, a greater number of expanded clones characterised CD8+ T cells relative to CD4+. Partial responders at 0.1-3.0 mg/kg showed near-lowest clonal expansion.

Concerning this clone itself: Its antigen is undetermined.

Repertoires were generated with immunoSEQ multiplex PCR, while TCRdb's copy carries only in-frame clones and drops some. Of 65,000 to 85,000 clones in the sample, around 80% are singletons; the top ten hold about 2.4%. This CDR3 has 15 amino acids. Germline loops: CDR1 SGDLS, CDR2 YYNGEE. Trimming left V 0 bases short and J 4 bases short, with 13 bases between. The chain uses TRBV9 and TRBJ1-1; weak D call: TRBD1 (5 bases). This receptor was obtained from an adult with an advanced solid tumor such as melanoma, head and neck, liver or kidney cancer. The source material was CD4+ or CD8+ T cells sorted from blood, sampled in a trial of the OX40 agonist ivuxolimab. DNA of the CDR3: TGTGCCAGCAGCGTAGAAGGGCAGGGCGGCACTGAAGCTTTCTTT. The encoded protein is CASSVEGQGGTEAFF.